These T cell receptor beta chains were read from a single sample in a study of CD8 T cells in Susac syndrome. TCRdb analysed the immunoSEQ multiplex PCR reads with MiXCR anew, one entry per CDR3 protein. Here the sample spans 150,000 to 200,000 distinct CDR3 sequences, approximately 95% being singletons. Source material: CD8+ T cells from PBMCs. The receptors were sampled from a human donor with Susac syndrome. The CDR3 runs from the conserved cysteine through the conserved F or W. D genes are given only for firm matches. Clone size is given for some rows only: seen once, a few or many times, or a class if the clone is expanded.

J gene,D gene,V gene,CDR3 length,clone size,CDR3 DNA,CDR3 protein
TRBJ2-1,.,TRBV16,12,.,TGTGCCAGCAGCCTAACCCACGCCGAGCAGTTCTTC,CASSLTHAEQFF
TRBJ2-1,.,TRBV6-6,13,.,TGTGCCAGCAGTCCGGACGCCTACAATGAGCAGTTCTTC,CASSPDAYNEQFF
TRBJ2-2,.,TRBV19,16,.,TGTGCCAGTACCACCCCGACGGGGGTCGGCACCGGGGAGCTGTTTTTT,CASTTPTGVGTGELFF
TRBJ1-1,.,TRBV11-2,14,.,TGTGCCAGCAGCTTACAGGGCGGAGAGACTGAAGCTTTCTTT,CASSLQGGETEAFF
TRBJ1-5,.,TRBV12-3/TRBV12-4,14,once,TGTGCCAGCAGTTTACTCGGGGCCAATCAGCCCCAGCATTTT,CASSLLGANQPQHF
TRBJ2-2,TRBD1,TRBV30,15,.,TGTGCCTGGAACAGGGGCAGCACGAACACCGGGGAGCTGTTTTTT,CAWNRGSTNTGELFF
TRBJ2-7,TRBD1,TRBV9,15,.,TGTGCCAGCAGCGCCGGGACAGGGGGCTGGTACGAGCAGTACTTC,CASSAGTGGWYEQYF
TRBJ1-1,TRBD1,TRBV6-6,15,.,TGTGCCAGCAGTCTAGCTGACAGGGGGAGGACTGAAGCTTTCTTT,CASSLADRGRTEAFF
TRBJ2-4,TRBD2,TRBV6-2/TRBV6-3,16,.,TGTGCCAGCAGTCCCCAGACTAGCGGGGGGGCTAACATTCAGTACTTC,CASSPQTSGGANIQYF
TRBJ2-5,.,TRBV7-9,17,.,TGTGCCAGCAGCTTAGACGAGGCGGGGATACCCCGAGGGACCCAGTACTTC,CASSLDEAGIPRGTQYF
TRBJ2-7,.,TRBV5-1,15,.,TGCGCCAGCACCGAGGGACCGCTAGACTCCTACGAGCAGTACTTC,CASTEGPLDSYEQYF
TRBJ2-2,.,TRBV9,12,.,TGTGCCAGCAGCCCAGGGGACCGGGAGCTGTTTTTT,CASSPGDRELFF
TRBJ2-1,.,TRBV6-1,14,few,TGTGCCAGCAGTGAACTTCCGGGAGTGTTTGAGCAGTTCTTC,CASSELPGVFEQFF
TRBJ2-4,TRBD2,TRBV20-1,16,.,TGCAGTGCTAGATCTTCGACTAGCGGGAGGAAGGGCATTCAGTACTTC,CSARSSTSGRKGIQYF
TRBJ1-2,.,TRBV20-1,17,.,TGCAGTGCTAGAGTGCCCTTGCAGAAAGGGGACTTTGGCGGCTACACCTTC,CSARVPLQKGDFGGYTF
TRBJ2-7,.,TRBV7-2,15,.,TGTGCCAGCAGCCTGGGGTACACCGCCCCCTACGAGCAGTACTTC,CASSLGYTAPYEQYF
TRBJ1-1,.,TRBV28,16,.,TGTGCCAGCAGTTTAACTGGGCACTCAGGGTACACTGAAGCTTTCTTT,CASSLTGHSGYTEAFF
TRBJ2-1,TRBD1,TRBV12-3/TRBV12-4,14,.,TGTGCCAGCAGTCTGGACAGGATAAACAATGAGCAGTTCTTC,CASSLDRINNEQFF
TRBJ2-3,.,TRBV7-6,15,few,TGTGCCAGCAGCTTAGCCACGGCTAGCACAGATACGCAGTATTTT,CASSLATASTDTQYF
TRBJ2-1,.,TRBV6-2/TRBV6-3,16,.,TGTGCCAGCAGTCAATACACTGGGACCGAGTACAATGAGCAGTTCTTC,CASSQYTGTEYNEQFF
TRBJ2-3,.,TRBV7-9,17,.,TGTGCCAGCAGCTTAGTAGTGACAGACCTAGGCACAGATACGCAGTATTTT,CASSLVVTDLGTDTQYF
TRBJ2-1,.,TRBV27,13,.,TGTGCCAGCAGTTTATCCCTGATCAATGAGCAGTTCTTC,CASSLSLINEQFF
TRBJ2-5,.,TRBV20-1,13,.,TGCAGTGCTAGAGATCTCGGGGTAGAGACCCAGTACTTC,CSARDLGVETQYF
TRBJ2-1,TRBD1,TRBV4-1,19,.,TGCGCCAGCAGCCAATGGGGGGGGACAGGGATAATTACCTACAATGAGCAGTTCTTC,CASSQWGGTGIITYNEQFF
TRBJ1-1,.,TRBV27,14,.,TGTGCCAGCAGTACAGGGCCGAGGAACACTGAAGCTTTCTTT,CASSTGPRNTEAFF
TRBJ1-2,.,TRBV20-1,14,once,TGCAGTGCTAGATTAGCCTCGGACAGCTATGGCTACACCTTC,CSARLASDSYGYTF
TRBJ2-3,.,TRBV6-5,13,.,TGTGCCAGCACTCCCTGGGGAGCGGACATGCAGTATTTT,CASTPWGADMQYF
TRBJ1-5,.,TRBV5-5,13,.,TGTGCCAGCAGCTCGGACAACAATCAGCCCCAGCATTTT,CASSSDNNQPQHF
TRBJ1-1,.,TRBV7-9,13,.,TGTGCCAGCAGCTATCCGGGGAACACTGAAGCTTTCTTT,CASSYPGNTEAFF
TRBJ2-1,.,TRBV10-3,15,.,TGTGCCATCGCCCCTAGCGTGCCCCAATTCGATGAGCAGTTCTTC,CAIAPSVPQFDEQFF
TRBJ2-5,.,TRBV28,15,.,TGTGCCAGCAGTTCACGGACAGCTTTTCCGGAGACCCAGTACTTC,CASSSRTAFPETQYF
TRBJ2-7,.,TRBV4-2,13,.,TGTGCCAGCAGCCAAGAGGGGGGTTACGAGCAGTACTTC,CASSQEGGYEQYF
TRBJ1-1,.,TRBV4-1,15,once,TGCGCCAGCAGCCAAGGGGGAAGATTGAACACTGAAGCTTTCTTT,CASSQGGRLNTEAFF
TRBJ2-1,.,TRBV12-5,15,.,TGTGCTAGTGGTTTGCCCTCGGACCCCGGGTATGAGCAGTTCTTC,CASGLPSDPGYEQFF
TRBJ1-1,.,TRBV29-1,13,.,TGCAGCGTTGATCGTACAGGACAAGGACAAGCTTTCTTT,CSVDRTGQGQAFF
TRBJ2-5,.,TRBV20-1,13,once,TGCAGTGCTAGGTCGGGATTACAAGAGACCCAGTACTTC,CSARSGLQETQYF
TRBJ2-1,.,TRBV6-4,11,.,TGTGCCAGCAGTGACGGGATCGGGCAGTTCTTC,CASSDGIGQFF
TRBJ2-1,.,TRBV2,15,.,TGTGCCAGCAGTGAAGCGCTGGGTAGCAGGGATGAGCAGTTCTTC,CASSEALGSRDEQFF
TRBJ2-5,TRBD2,TRBV5-1,15,.,TGCGCCAGCAGCTGGGGCGGGGGGCCCCAAGAGACCCAGTACTTC,CASSWGGGPQETQYF
TRBJ1-1,TRBD1,TRBV4-1,13,once,TGCGCCAGCGGACGAACAGGGGACACTGAAGCTTTCTTT,CASGRTGDTEAFF
TRBJ2-3,.,TRBV6-5,15,once,TGTGCCAGCAGTTACTCGATAAAGGGGAACGCCGGGCAGTATTTT,CASSYSIKGNAGQYF
TRBJ1-2,TRBD1,TRBV29-1,12,.,TGCAGCGTTGGAGCAGGGGGCAACAGCTACACCTTC,CSVGAGGNSYTF
TRBJ1-1,.,TRBV13,15,.,TGTGCCAGCAGCGCGAAAGGGCGGGGAGAAACTGAAGCTTTCTTT,CASSAKGRGETEAFF
TRBJ2-7,TRBD1,TRBV6-6,12,.,TGTGCCACTACAGGGGATTCCTACGAGCAGTACTTC,CATTGDSYEQYF
TRBJ2-1,TRBD2,TRBV6-6,15,once,TGTGCCAGCAGCCAGGGACTAGCGGGAGCGTATGAGCAGTTCTTC,CASSQGLAGAYEQFF
TRBJ2-7,.,TRBV1,16,.,TGCACCAGCAGCCAAGGGAAGACTAGCGTGGGGTACGAGCAGTACTTC,CTSSQGKTSVGYEQYF
TRBJ2-3,.,TRBV20-1,15,.,TGCAGTGCTAGAGTTGACTACCTGAGCACAGATACGCAGTATTTT,CSARVDYLSTDTQYF
TRBJ2-2,TRBD2,TRBV4-1,17,.,TGCGCCAGCAGCCGGGGTGGGACTAGCGGGGGTACCGGGGAGCTGTTTTTT,CASSRGGTSGGTGELFF
TRBJ2-6,.,TRBV18,16,once,TGTGCCAGCTCACCACCCGGGCTTTCTGGGGCCAACGTCCTGACTTTC,CASSPPGLSGANVLTF
TRBJ2-4,.,TRBV5-6,14,.,TGTGCCAGCAGCTTCGCCCAAGCCAAAAACATTCAGTACTTC,CASSFAQAKNIQYF
TRBJ2-7,TRBD2,TRBV7-8,17,.,TGTGCCAGCAGCCAAGGACTAGCGGGAACGAGTTTCTACGAGCAGTACTTC,CASSQGLAGTSFYEQYF
TRBJ1-6,.,TRBV3-1,16,.,TGTGCCAGCAGCCAAGAAGGACAGACGGAAAATTCACCCCTCCACTTT,CASSQEGQTENSPLHF
TRBJ2-3,.,TRBV27,14,.,TGTGCCAGCAGCTCCTCCGTTGGCACAGATACGCAGTATTTT,CASSSSVGTDTQYF
TRBJ2-1,.,TRBV28,11,.,TGTGCCAGCAGTTCTGATCATGAGCAGTTCTTC,CASSSDHEQFF
TRBJ2-3,.,TRBV13,12,once,TGTGCCAGCAGCTCTACCTCAGATACGCAGTATTTT,CASSSTSDTQYF
TRBJ1-2,.,TRBV29-1,13,.,TGCAGCGTTGATGAAGGCAGGGGCTACGGCTACACCTTC,CSVDEGRGYGYTF
TRBJ1-1,.,TRBV3-1,14,.,TGTGCCAGCACACCGGGACATATGAACACTGAAGCTTTCTTT,CASTPGHMNTEAFF